This TCR beta chain was obtained from a study of blood T cell repertoires in COVID-19. Using immunoSEQ multiplex PCR, the repertoire was profiled, and TCRdb retains in-frame clones only, with some absent. Of about 440,000 clones listed, about 90% were seen once; the top ten hold nearly 2%. With 3 bases removed from V and 1 base from J, the gap between germline ends came to 7 bases. CDR1 and CDR2 (germline): SGHAT, FQNNGV. CDR3 length: 14 residues. The sequencing input was PBMCs or T cells enriched from blood (not recorded which). This TCR was recovered from a woman aged 18-35 years with acute COVID-19. The V and J genes are TRBV11-2 and TRBJ1-3; D is unresolved. The CDR3 DNA sequence: TGTGCCAGCAGCTTCGGAGTTTCTGGAAACACCATATATTTT. Amino acids: CASSFGVSGNTIYF.